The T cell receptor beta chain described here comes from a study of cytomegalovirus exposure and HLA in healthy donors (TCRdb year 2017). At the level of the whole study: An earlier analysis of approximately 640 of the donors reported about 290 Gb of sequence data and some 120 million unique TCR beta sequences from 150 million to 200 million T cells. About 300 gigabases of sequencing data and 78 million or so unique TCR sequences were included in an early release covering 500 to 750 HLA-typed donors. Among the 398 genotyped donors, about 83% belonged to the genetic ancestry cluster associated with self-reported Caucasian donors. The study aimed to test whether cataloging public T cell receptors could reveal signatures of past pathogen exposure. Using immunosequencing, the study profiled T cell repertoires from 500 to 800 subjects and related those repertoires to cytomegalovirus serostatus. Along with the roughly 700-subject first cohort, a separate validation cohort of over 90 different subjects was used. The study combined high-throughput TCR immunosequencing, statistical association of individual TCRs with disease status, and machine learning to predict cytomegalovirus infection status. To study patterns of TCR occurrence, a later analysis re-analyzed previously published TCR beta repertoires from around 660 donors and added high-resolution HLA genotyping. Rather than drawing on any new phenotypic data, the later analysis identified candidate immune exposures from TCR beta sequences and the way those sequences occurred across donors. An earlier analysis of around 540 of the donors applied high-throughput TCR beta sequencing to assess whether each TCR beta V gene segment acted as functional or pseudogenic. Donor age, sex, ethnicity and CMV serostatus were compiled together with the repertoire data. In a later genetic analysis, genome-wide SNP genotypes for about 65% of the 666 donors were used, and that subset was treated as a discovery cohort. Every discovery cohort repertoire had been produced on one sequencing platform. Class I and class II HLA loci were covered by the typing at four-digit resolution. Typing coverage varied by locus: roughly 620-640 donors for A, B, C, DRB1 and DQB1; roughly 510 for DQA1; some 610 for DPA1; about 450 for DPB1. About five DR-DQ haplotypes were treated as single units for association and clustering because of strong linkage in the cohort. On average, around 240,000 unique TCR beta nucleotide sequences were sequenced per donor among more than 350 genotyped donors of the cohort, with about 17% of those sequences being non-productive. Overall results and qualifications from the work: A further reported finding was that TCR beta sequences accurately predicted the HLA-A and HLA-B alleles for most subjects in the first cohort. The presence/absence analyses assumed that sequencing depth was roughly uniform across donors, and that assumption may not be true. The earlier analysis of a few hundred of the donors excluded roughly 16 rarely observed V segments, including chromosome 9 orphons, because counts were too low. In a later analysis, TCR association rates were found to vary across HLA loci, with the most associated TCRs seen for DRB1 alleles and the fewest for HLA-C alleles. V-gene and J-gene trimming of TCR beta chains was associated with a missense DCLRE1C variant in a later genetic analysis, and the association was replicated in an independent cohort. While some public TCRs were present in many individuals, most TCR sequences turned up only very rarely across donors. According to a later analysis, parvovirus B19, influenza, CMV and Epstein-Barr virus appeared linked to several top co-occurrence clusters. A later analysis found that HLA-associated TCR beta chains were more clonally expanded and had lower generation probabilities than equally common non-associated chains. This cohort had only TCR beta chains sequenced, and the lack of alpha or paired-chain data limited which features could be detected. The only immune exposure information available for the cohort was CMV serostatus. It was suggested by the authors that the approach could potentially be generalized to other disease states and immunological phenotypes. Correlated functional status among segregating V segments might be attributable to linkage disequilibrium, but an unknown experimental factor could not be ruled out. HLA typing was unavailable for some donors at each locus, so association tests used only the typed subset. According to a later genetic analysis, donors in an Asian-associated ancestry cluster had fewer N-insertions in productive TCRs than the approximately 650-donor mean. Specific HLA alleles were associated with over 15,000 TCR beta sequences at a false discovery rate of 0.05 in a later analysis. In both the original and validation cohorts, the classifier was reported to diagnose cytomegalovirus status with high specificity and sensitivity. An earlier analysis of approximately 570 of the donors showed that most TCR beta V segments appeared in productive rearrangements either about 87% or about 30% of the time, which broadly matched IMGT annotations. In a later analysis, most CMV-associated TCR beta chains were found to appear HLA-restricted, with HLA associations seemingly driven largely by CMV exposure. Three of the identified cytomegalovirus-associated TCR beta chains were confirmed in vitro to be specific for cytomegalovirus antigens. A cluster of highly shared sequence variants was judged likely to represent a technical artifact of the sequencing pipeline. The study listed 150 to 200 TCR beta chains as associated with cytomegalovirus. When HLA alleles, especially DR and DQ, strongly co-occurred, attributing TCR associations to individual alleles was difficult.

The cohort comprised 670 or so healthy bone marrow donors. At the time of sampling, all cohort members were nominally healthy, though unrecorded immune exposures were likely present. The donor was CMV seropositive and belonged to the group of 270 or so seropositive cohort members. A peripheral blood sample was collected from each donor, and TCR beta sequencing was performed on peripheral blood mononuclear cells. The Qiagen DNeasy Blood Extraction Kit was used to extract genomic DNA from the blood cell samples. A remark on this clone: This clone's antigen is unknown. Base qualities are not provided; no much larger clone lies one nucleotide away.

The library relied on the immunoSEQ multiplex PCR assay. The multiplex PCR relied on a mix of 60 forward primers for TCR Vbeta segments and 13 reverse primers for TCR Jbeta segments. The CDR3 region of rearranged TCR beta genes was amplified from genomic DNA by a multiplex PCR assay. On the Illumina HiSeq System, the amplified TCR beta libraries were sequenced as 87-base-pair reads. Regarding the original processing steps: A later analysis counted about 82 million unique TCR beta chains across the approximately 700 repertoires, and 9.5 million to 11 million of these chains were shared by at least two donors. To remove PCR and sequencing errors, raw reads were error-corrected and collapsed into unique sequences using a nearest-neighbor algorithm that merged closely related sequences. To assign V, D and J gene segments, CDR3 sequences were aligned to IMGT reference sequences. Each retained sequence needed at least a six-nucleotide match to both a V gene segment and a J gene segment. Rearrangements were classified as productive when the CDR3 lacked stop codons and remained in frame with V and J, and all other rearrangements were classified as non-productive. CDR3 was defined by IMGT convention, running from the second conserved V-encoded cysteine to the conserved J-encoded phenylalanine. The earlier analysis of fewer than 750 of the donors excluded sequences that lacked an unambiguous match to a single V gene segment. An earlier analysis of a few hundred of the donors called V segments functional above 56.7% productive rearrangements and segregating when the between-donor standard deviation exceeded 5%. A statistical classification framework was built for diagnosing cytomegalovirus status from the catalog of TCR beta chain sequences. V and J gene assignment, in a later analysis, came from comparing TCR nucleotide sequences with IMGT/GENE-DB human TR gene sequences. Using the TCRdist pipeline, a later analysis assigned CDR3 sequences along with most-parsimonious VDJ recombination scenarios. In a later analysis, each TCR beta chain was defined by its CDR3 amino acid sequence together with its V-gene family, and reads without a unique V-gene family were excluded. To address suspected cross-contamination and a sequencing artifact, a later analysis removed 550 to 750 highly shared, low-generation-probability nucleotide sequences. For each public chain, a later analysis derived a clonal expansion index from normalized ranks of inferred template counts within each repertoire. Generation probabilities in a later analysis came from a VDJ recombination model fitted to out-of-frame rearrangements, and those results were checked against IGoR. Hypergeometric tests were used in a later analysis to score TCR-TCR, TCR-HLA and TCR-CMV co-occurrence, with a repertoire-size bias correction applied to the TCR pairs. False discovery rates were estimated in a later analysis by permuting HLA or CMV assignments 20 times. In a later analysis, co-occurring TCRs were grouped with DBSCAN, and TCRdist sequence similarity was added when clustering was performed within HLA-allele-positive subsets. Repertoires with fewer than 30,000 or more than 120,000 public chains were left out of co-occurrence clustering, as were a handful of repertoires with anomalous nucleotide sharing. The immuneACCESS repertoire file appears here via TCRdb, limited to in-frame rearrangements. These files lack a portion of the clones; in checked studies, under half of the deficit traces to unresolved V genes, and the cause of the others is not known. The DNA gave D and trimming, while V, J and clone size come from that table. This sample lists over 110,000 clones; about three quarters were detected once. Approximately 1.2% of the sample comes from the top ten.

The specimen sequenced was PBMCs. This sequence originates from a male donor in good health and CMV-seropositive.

Here is the DNA: TGTGCCAGCTCGGTGGACAGAGACTATGGCTACACCTTC. Its protein is CASSVDRDYGYTF. Rearrangement joined TRBV18 to TRBJ1-2; 6 matching bases give a weak D call of TRBD1. The CDR3, cysteine through phenylalanine, is 13 amino acids long. Left in the record is the CDR3 DNA by itself, 39 bases read in frame from the first base. Trimming removed 6 bases from V and 3 bases from J, leaving 11 bases between the germline ends. The germline V gene encodes CDR1 KGHSH and CDR2 LQKENI.